This TCR beta chain originates from a study of T cell changes during pregnancy in multiple sclerosis. Using immunoSEQ multiplex PCR, the repertoire was profiled, and TCRdb retains in-frame clones only, with some absent. The sample records some 69,000 clones, just over 90% being singletons. The CDR3 runs to 16 residues. CDR1 is SGHRS, CDR2 YFSETQ, per germline. Trimming took 1 base from V and 2 from J, leaving 12 bases between them. The material was peripheral blood, obtained in the second trimester of pregnancy. V is TRBV5-1 and J is TRBJ2-2; D may be TRBD2 (7 bases). The receptor's source is a female donor in good health, enrolled as a control in a pregnancy study. The CDR3 bases are TGCGCCAGCAGCTTGACGGGGGGCCTAAACACCGGGGAGCTGTTTTTT. Translated, it gives CASSLTGGLNTGELFF.